This T cell receptor (beta chain) was retrieved from a study of blood T cell repertoires in COVID-19. Turning to the study itself: T cells, B-cell-depleted T cells, or PBMCs provided the cDNA or gDNA that served as material.

Repertoires were generated with immunoSEQ multiplex PCR, while TCRdb's copy carries only in-frame clones and drops some. Found here are roughly 77,000 clones, around four fifths of them singletons; the top ten hold 9.5% to 10%. Germline loops: CDR1 SGHKS, CDR2 YYEKEE (reference sequence). The CDR3 is 18 residues long. J was trimmed by 0 bases and V by 0 bases; bases with no gene match: 11. The sequence was collected from a human donor in a cohort sampled during active COVID-19. The specimen was peripheral blood. This rearrangement joins TRBV5-5 to TRBJ1-2; the match to TRBD1 covers 7 bases. The CDR3 sequence: CASSLVLGQPMPNYGYTF. In DNA, the CDR3 is TGTGCCAGCAGCTTGGTTTTGGGACAGCCGATGCCTAACTATGGCTACACCTTC.